This T cell receptor (beta chain) was recovered during a study of blood T cell repertoires in COVID-19. Assay used: immunoSEQ multiplex PCR; TCRdb lists only in-frame clones, some missing. The profile shows about 150,000 clones, 78% of them singletons. There are 15 residues in the CDR3. Trimming left V 2 bases short and J 5 bases short, with 15 bases between. CDR1 MNHNS and CDR2 SASEGT come from the germline V gene. The chain links TRBV6-1 to TRBJ2-5, with D maybe TRBD2 (6 bases). The TCR was taken from a man at least 80 years old with acute or convalescent COVID-19. Sequencing was carried out using peripheral blood. The CDR3 region is CASSELGLGEETQYF. For the CDR3, the DNA is TGTGCCAGCAGTGAATTGGGACTGGGGGAGGAGACCCAGTACTTC.